This T cell receptor (beta chain) was sequenced during a study of shared clonotypes between healthy human individuals. Broader study findings: Genetic and exposure-history diversity was limited by the few donors. An expected dependence of interdonor clonotype sharing on sequencing depth was noted. The naive CD4 repertoires of a few donors were compared, and around 5.1% of clonotypes were shared.

The V end lost 6 bases, the J end lost 4 bases, and 14 bases lay between the germline ends. Germline V CDR1 and CDR2: SGHRS, YFSETQ. The CDR3 spans 14 residues. Every subset's genomic DNA went evenly onto several immunoSEQ plates. The method was immunoSEQ multiplex PCR; TCRdb's version includes in-frame clones alone and lacks a portion of them. The sample lists roughly 2.5 million clones, roughly 92% occurring once. In regard to this clone: Its antigen is as yet unknown.

Sequenced: naive CD4+ T cells sorted from blood. The subset: CD45RA+ positively selected. This chain joins TRBV5-1 and TRBJ2-1; TRBD2 is a possible D gene (5 bases). The sequence derives from a man aged 18 to 35 in good health. The CDR3 nucleotides are TGCGCCAGCACTATTAGCGAAGGATACAATGAGCAGTTCTTC. Translated, it gives CASTISEGYNEQFF.